A single T cell receptor (beta chain) is shown here with its context. Methods used by the authors: For nucleated cells, counts were estimated from reference gene primer amplification. Using immunoSEQ multiplex PCR, the repertoire was profiled, and TCRdb retains in-frame clones only, with some absent. V, J and clone size were drawn from that table, and D and trimming were deduced from the DNA. This sample carries some 200,000 clones, 86% of them seen once, and the ten largest clones take about 3.5%. Trimming pared 3 bases from V and 0 bases from J, leaving 19 bases between. In germline, CDR1 is SGDLS, CDR2 YYNGEE. This CDR3 region has 18 residues. These data originate in a study of blood T cell repertoires in COVID-19. Study details: COVID-19 samples collected from the United States, Italy and Spain covered acute and convalescent phases. T cells, B-cell-depleted T cells, or PBMCs supplied cDNA or gDNA.

The source of this sequence is a man aged 70-80 years with acute or convalescent COVID-19. What was sequenced was peripheral blood. The chain links TRBV9 to TRBJ1-3, with D hard to call. CDR3: CASSAREGGGSSGNTIYF. The DNA of the CDR3 is TGTGCCAGCAGCGCTCGGGAAGGTGGAGGGAGCTCTGGAAACACCATATATTTT. The full variable domain, with the rest looked up from reference TRBV9 and TRBJ1-3, is DSGVTQTPKHLITATGQRVTLRCSPRSGDLSVYWYQQSLDQGLQFLIQYYNGEERAKGNILERFSAQQFPDLHSELNLSSLELGDSALYFCASSAREGGGSSGNTIYFGEGSWLTVV.